These T cell receptor beta chains were read from a single sample in a study of cytomegalovirus exposure and HLA in healthy donors. Using immunoSEQ multiplex PCR, the repertoire was profiled, and TCRdb retains in-frame clones only, with some absent. This sample's clone table lists about 110,000 clones. The sample taken for sequencing was PBMCs. The receptors originated from a man aged 30-40 years in good health and CMV-seronegative. Both conserved end residues are part of each CDR3. The order of the fields is V gene, D gene, CDR3 length, J gene, CDR3 DNA, CDR3 protein. A D gene is named only where the DNA matches it firmly.

>TRBV2|TRBD1|12|TRBJ2-7
TGTGCCAGCAGTGTACAGGGGTACGAGCAGTACTTC
CASSVQGYEQYF
>TRBV7-7|TRBD1|16|TRBJ2-5
TGTGCCAGCAGCTTAGCCGGGACAGGGGGCGGAGAGACCCAGTACTTC
CASSLAGTGGGETQYF
>TRBV5-1|TRBD1|14|TRBJ2-1
TGCGCCAGCAGCTCACAGACAGGGGGTAATGAGCAGTTCTTC
CASSSQTGGNEQFF
>TRBV6-5|TRBD1|16|TRBJ2-7
TGTGCCAGCAGTTACTCGTCTGCGACAGGGAACCACGAGCAGTACTTC
CASSYSSATGNHEQYF
>TRBV9|TRBD1|15|TRBJ1-3
TGTGCCAGCAGCGCGCAAACAGGGGTGGGAAACACCATATATTTT
CASSAQTGVGNTIYF
>TRBV10-3|TRBD1|14|TRBJ1-4
TGTGCCACTGCTAGACAGGGGGCGGATGAAAAACTGTTTTTT
CATARQGADEKLFF
>TRBV30|TRBD1|15|TRBJ2-2
TGTGCCTGGAGTGTACAGGGGGATAGCACCGGGGAGCTGTTTTTT
CAWSVQGDSTGELFF
>TRBV11-2|NA|17|TRBJ1-6
TGTGCCAGCAGCTTAAGGAGAGGGAGCTCCTATAATTCACCCCTCCACTTT
CASSLRRGSSYNSPLHF
>TRBV28|TRBD2|15|TRBJ2-3
TGTGCCAGCAGCATGGGACTAGCGGCCCCAGATACGCAGTATTTT
CASSMGLAAPDTQYF
>TRBV19|TRBD2|15|TRBJ2-1
TGTGCCAGTAGTATAGGGAGCGGGGGATGGAATGAGCAGTTCTTC
CASSIGSGGWNEQFF
>TRBV19|TRBD2|12|TRBJ2-5
TGTGCCAGTACGGGGGGAGAAGAGACCCAGTACTTC
CASTGGEETQYF
>TRBV7-8|TRBD1|16|TRBJ2-7
TGTGCCAGCAGCCCCGGGACAGGGGGCTTCTCCTACGAGCAGTACTTC
CASSPGTGGFSYEQYF
>TRBV7-9|TRBD1|16|TRBJ2-3
TGTGCCAGCAGCTCCCGACAGGGGACGGGCACAGATACGCAGTATTTT
CASSSRQGTGTDTQYF
>TRBV7-2|TRBD1|14|TRBJ1-6
TGTGCCAGCAGCAGACAGGGCGATAATTCACCCCTCCACTTT
CASSRQGDNSPLHF
>TRBV7-8|NA|13|TRBJ1-1
TGTGCCAGCAGCCGATTGAGGAGCACTGAAGCTTTCTTT
CASSRLRSTEAFF
>TRBV9|NA|15|TRBJ1-2
TGTGCCAGCACCCTTAGACAGTCCGGTCCCTATGGCTACACCTTC
CASTLRQSGPYGYTF
>TRBV7-2|TRBD1|17|TRBJ1-4
TGTGCCAGCAGCCGACTTGGACAGGTTGCAACTAATGAAAAACTGTTTTTT
CASSRLGQVATNEKLFF
>TRBV10-3|NA|14|TRBJ2-1
TGTGCCATCAGTGGGGGGCTCAGGTACAATGAGCAGTTCTTC
CAISGGLRYNEQFF
>TRBV6-6|TRBD1|15|TRBJ1-5
TGTGCCAGCAGACCCCAGGGGGCTGGCAATCAGCCCCAGCATTTT
CASRPQGAGNQPQHF
>TRBV28|TRBD1|14|TRBJ2-7
TGTGCCAGCAGTTCCCCAGGGGGCCTAGGCGAGCAGTACTTC
CASSSPGGLGEQYF